Listed below are T cell receptor beta chains from one sample, sequenced in a study of T cells after yellow fever vaccination. TCRdb reprocessed the 5' RACE reads via MiXCR and lists one record per CDR3 protein. The sample has over 120,000 distinct CDR3 sequences; 6.6% are singletons. The material sequenced was CD4+ T cells sorted from PBMCs, taken 10 days after the yellow fever booster vaccination. The receptors were gathered from a man aged 25-45 years who received the YFV17D yellow fever vaccine. The CDR3 runs from the conserved cysteine through the conserved F or W. A D gene is named only where the DNA matches it firmly. Rows give clone size only sometimes, using once, few, many, or a class for an expanded clone.

V,D,size,J,CDR3,DNA
TRBV4-1,TRBD2,many,TRBJ2-2,CASSQDRPGLGPGELFF,TGCGCCAGCAGCCAAGATCGCCCAGGACTAGGACCCGGGGAGCTGTTTTTT
TRBV28,.,many,TRBJ2-7,CASIGPSIYEQYF,TGTGCCAGCATCGGGCCCTCAATCTACGAGCAGTACTTC
TRBV3-1,.,many,TRBJ2-7,CASSRNSYEQYF,TGTGCCAGCAGCCGAAATTCCTACGAGCAGTACTTC
TRBV10-3,TRBD2,many,TRBJ2-1,CAIRGASGSSYNEQFF,TGTGCCATCAGGGGGGCTAGCGGGAGTTCCTACAATGAGCAGTTCTTC
TRBV29-1,.,.,TRBJ1-1,CSVHNTEAFF,TGCAGCGTCCATAACACTGAAGCTTTCTTT
TRBV29-1,TRBD1,many,TRBJ2-5,CSVESGGGGETQYF,TGCAGCGTTGAGTCAGGGGGTGGTGGAGAGACCCAGTACTTC
TRBV7-9,TRBD1,many,TRBJ2-7,CASSSRTYRTGGSEQYF,TGTGCCAGCAGCTCGCGTACCTACCGGACAGGGGGCTCCGAGCAGTACTTC
TRBV5-1,.,many,TRBJ2-1,CASSLANSYNEQFF,TGCGCCAGCAGCTTAGCGAACTCCTACAATGAGCAGTTCTTC
TRBV29-1,.,many,TRBJ2-3,CSVDGSADTQYF,TGCAGCGTTGATGGGTCTGCAGATACGCAGTATTTT
TRBV20-1,TRBD1,many,TRBJ1-3,CSAPWDRGRNTIYF,TGCAGTGCCCCTTGGGACAGGGGCAGGAACACCATATATTTT
TRBV30,.,.,TRBJ2-4,CAWSQLAKNIQYF,TGTGCCTGGAGTCAACTAGCCAAAAACATTCAGTACTTC
TRBV7-9,.,many,TRBJ2-1,CASSLTGSYYNEQFF,TGTGCCAGCAGCTTAACCGGGAGCTATTACAATGAGCAGTTCTTC
TRBV3-1,.,many,TRBJ1-1,CASSQGGMNTEAFF,TGTGCCAGCAGCCAAGGTGGTATGAACACTGAAGCTTTCTTT
TRBV5-1,TRBD1,many,TRBJ2-7,CASSPPGQVLSQYF,TGCGCCAGCAGCCCGCCGGGACAGGTACTCTCGCAGTACTTC
TRBV20-1,.,many,TRBJ2-3,CSARLSTDTQYF,TGCAGTGCTAGACTTAGCACAGATACGCAGTATTTT
TRBV20-1,.,many,TRBJ2-7,CSARQGAAGEQYF,TGCAGTGCTAGACAAGGGGCGGCGGGCGAGCAGTACTTC
TRBV7-2,.,few,TRBJ2-3,CASSLRTSAVTQYF,TGTGCCAGCAGCTTAAGGACTTCAGCGGTTACGCAGTATTTT
TRBV12-3/TRBV12-4,.,many,TRBJ2-5,CASSLGAEVETQYF,TGTGCCAGCAGTTTGGGGGCTGAGGTGGAGACCCAGTACTTC
TRBV10-3,TRBD1,few,TRBJ2-1,CATQDPRQGGNEQFF,TGTGCCACCCAAGACCCACGACAGGGTGGGAATGAGCAGTTCTTC
TRBV12-3/TRBV12-4,.,few,TRBJ2-7,CASSFRFGATYEQYF,TGTGCCAGCAGTTTTAGATTTGGGGCAACCTACGAGCAGTACTTC
TRBV20-1,TRBD2,.,TRBJ2-1,CSASGTSGKNEQFF,TGCAGTGCTTCCGGGACTAGCGGTAAGAATGAGCAGTTCTTC
TRBV20-1,.,many,TRBJ2-5,CSASPPQQQETQYF,TGCAGTGCTAGCCCCCCCCAGCAGCAAGAGACCCAGTACTTC
TRBV11-1,TRBD2,many,TRBJ2-5,CASSFPPLGGSKRVETQYF,TGTGCCAGCAGCTTCCCTCCCCTCGGCGGGAGTAAAAGGGTAGAGACCCAGTACTTC
TRBV29-1,.,few,TRBJ2-5,CSVDRDRTETQYF,TGCAGCGTAGATCGGGACCGAACGGAGACCCAGTACTTC
TRBV5-5,.,many,TRBJ2-3,CASSLSPRTQYF,TGTGCCAGCAGCTTGAGCCCCCGTACGCAGTATTTT
TRBV7-2,.,many,TRBJ2-3,CASSLQAGSTDTQYF,TGTGCCAGCAGCTTACAAGCGGGCAGCACAGATACGCAGTATTTT
TRBV29-1,.,.,TRBJ2-7,CSVGVKSYEQYF,TGCAGCGTTGGGGTTAAGTCCTACGAGCAGTACTTC
TRBV6-5,.,many,TRBJ2-7,CASSYSAQGGEQYF,TGTGCCAGCAGTTACTCGGCCCAGGGAGGCGAGCAGTACTTC
TRBV5-5,.,.,TRBJ2-5,CASSAGVETQYF,TGTGCCAGCAGCGCCGGGGTTGAGACCCAGTACTTC
TRBV3-1,TRBD1,many,TRBJ2-2,CASSQVGSGGIVGTGELFF,TGTGCCAGCAGCCAAGTTGGTTCAGGGGGCATCGTAGGCACCGGGGAGCTGTTTTTT
TRBV7-2,TRBD2,.,TRBJ2-1,CASSLALNMAGGPGSYNEQFF,TGTGCCAGCAGCTTAGCGCTAAACATGGCGGGAGGGCCGGGGTCCTACAATGAGCAGTTCTTC
TRBV18,.,.,TRBJ1-3,CASSLERGGSGNTIYF,TGTGCCAGCTCACTAGAACGCGGGGGCTCTGGAAACACCATATATTTT
TRBV20-1,TRBD2,many,TRBJ2-7,CTALASGYGTYEQYF,TGCACTGCACTGGCTAGCGGGTATGGAACCTACGAGCAGTACTTC
TRBV29-1,.,many,TRBJ2-5,CSTMTVETQYF,TGCAGCACTATGACAGTTGAGACCCAGTACTTC
TRBV28,.,many,TRBJ2-7,CASSPLRGGGSYEQYF,TGTGCCAGCAGCCCCCTGAGAGGGGGGGGATCCTACGAGCAGTACTTC
TRBV20-1,TRBD2,.,TRBJ2-7,CCATGLAGVVVVCEQYF,TGCTGTGCTACCGGACTAGCGGGAGTTGTCGTGGTCTGCGAGCAGTACTTC
TRBV29-1,.,.,TRBJ2-7,CSVGPDYEVQYF,TGCAGCGTTGGCCCGGACTACGAAGTGCAGTACTTC
TRBV18,.,many,TRBJ1-2,CASSPPVQGAGYTF,TGTGCCAGCTCACCACCGGTACAGGGCGCTGGCTACACCTTC
TRBV6-5,TRBD1,few,TRBJ2-7,CASSYRQGYEQYF,TGTGCCAGCAGTTACCGACAGGGCTACGAGCAGTACTTC
TRBV6-5,.,.,TRBJ2-6,CASSFGPRTGANVLTF,TGTGCCAGCAGTTTCGGGCCTCGAACTGGGGCCAACGTCCTGACTTTC
TRBV18,TRBD1,many,TRBJ2-3,CASSQGQRGTDTQYF,TGTGCCAGCTCCCAGGGACAGAGGGGCACAGATACGCAGTATTTT
TRBV20-1,TRBD1,many,TRBJ2-7,CSATGQGHEQYF,TGCAGTGCAACGGGACAGGGCCACGAGCAGTACTTC